What follows are 7 T cell receptor beta chains derived from one specimen sequenced in a study of blood T cell repertoires in COVID-19. The repertoire was sequenced with immunoSEQ multiplex PCR; TCRdb's copy has only in-frame clones and lacks some. The data show 200,000 to 250,000 clones, roughly 85% seen once. The source material was peripheral blood. The receptors here all came from a middle-aged man with acute or convalescent COVID-19.

The chain uses TRBV2 and TRBJ1-4; tentatively, D is TRBD1 (6 bases). This CDR3 region has 14 residues. Germline V gives CDR1 SNHLY, CDR2 FYNNEI. V was clipped by 5 bases and J by 5 bases, with 12 bases between them. DNA of the CDR3: TGTGCCAGCAGTCCCGGACAGAAGAATGAAAAACTGTTTTTT. Translated, it gives CASSPGQKNEKLFF.

The gene calls are TRBV6-5 and TRBJ2-3, with a tentative D call TRBD2 (6 bases). Trimming shortened V by 6 bases and J by 2 bases, and 12 bases separated the two germline ends. This CDR3 has 14 amino acids. Germline V gives CDR1 MNHEY, CDR2 SVGAGI. The CDR3 is CASREGRVTDTQYF. The CDR3 nucleotides read TGTGCCAGCAGGGAGGGGCGTGTCACAGATACGCAGTATTTT.

This chain uses TRBV6-6 with TRBJ1-5; D perhaps matches TRBD1 (5 bases). The CDR3 covers 17 residues. The V and J ends lost 5 bases and 0 bases respectively, with 17 bases between them. The germline gives CDR1 MNHNY, CDR2 SVGAGI (reference sequence). DNA for the CDR3: TGTGCCAGCAGTCCCCCGGGGGGTGAACTTAGCAATCAGCCCCAGCATTTT. Protein sequence: CASSPPGGELSNQPQHF.

CDR3 amino acids: CASSPRWGGAAASQYF. In DNA, the CDR3 is TGTGCCAGCAGCCCTCGGTGGGGGGGCGCGGCGGCTAGCCAGTACTTC. The gene calls are TRBV7-8 and TRBJ2-5, with D possibly matching TRBD2 (7 bases). The germline CDR1 and CDR2 sequences are SGHVS and FQNEAQ. This CDR3 contains 16 residues. Trimming left V 5 bases short and J 10 bases short, with 26 bases between.

The V and J genes are TRBV4-1 and TRBJ1-1; D possibly corresponds to TRBD1 (6 bases). Germline CDR1 MGHRA, CDR2 YSYEKL. V was shortened by 4 bases and J by 6 bases, with 18 bases between the two germline ends. The CDR3 spans 15 residues. The CDR3 protein is CASSPETGRTAEAFF. For the CDR3, the DNA is TGCGCCAGCAGCCCCGAGACAGGACGCACCGCTGAAGCTTTCTTT.

This clone was detected once. The J gene is TRBJ1-1, the V gene TRBV28, with no clear D. V lost 5 bases and J 0 bases, leaving 4 bases between the germline ends. Germline lookup yields CDR1 MDHEN and CDR2 SYDVKM. This CDR3 comprises 12 residues. CDR3 region: CASSNMNTEAFF. The CDR3 nucleotides are TGTGCCAGCAGTAATATGAACACTGAAGCTTTCTTT.

This clone is a singleton in its sample. The chain joins TRBV7-9 to TRBJ2-3, with 7 positions matching TRBD2. CDR1 and CDR2 (germline): SEHNR, FQNEAQ (reference sequence). Losses at the gene ends were 1 base for V and 2 bases for J; bases not matched to a gene: 6. The CDR3 has 16 residues. The DNA of the CDR3 is TGTGCCAGCAGCTTAGACCTAGCGGCTTACACAGATACGCAGTATTTT. Its protein product is CASSLDLAAYTDTQYF.